A single sample gave rise to the 28 T cell receptor beta chains below, sequenced in a study of blood T cells in healthy people across ages. Combining a sample-barcoded 5' primer with a J-beta primer mix, a second PCR ran for roughly 7 to 12 cycles. TCRdb re-derived calls from the 5' RACE reads in MiXCR, one entry per CDR3 protein. The repertoire includes about 780,000 distinct CDR3 sequences, 60% to 80% of them detected once, and 28% sits in the top ten. The specimen was blood. The receptors were gathered from a man aged 30 to 39 in good health.

The chain is built from TRBV14 and TRBJ1-1; D unclear. CDR1 SGHDN and CDR2 FVKESK come from the germline V gene. The V end was cut by 4 bases, the J end by 0 bases, with 9 bases between. The CDR3 contains 14 residues. CDR3 DNA sequence: TGTGCCAGCAGCCCGGGGTCGATGAACACTGAAGCTTTCTTT. Residues: CASSPGSMNTEAFF. Full variable domain (missing parts from reference TRBV14 and TRBJ1-1): EAGVTQFPSHSVIEKGQTVTLRCDPISGHDNLYWYRRVMGKEIKFLLHFVKESKQDESGMPNNRFLAERTGGTYSTLKVQPAELEDSGVYFCASSPGSMNTEAFFGQGTRLTVV.

This chain links TRBV12-3 or TRBV12-4 with TRBJ1-1, with D possibly TRBD1 on 6 matching bases. The V end lost 2 bases, the J end lost 1 base, and 11 bases lay between the germline ends. The CDR3 is made up of 15 amino acids. The CDR3 protein is CASSLWAGANTEAFF. For the CDR3, the DNA is TGTGCCAGCAGTTTATGGGCAGGGGCGAACACTGAAGCTTTCTTT.

The rearrangement uses TRBV20-1 and TRBJ1-5; D perhaps matches TRBD1 (5 bases). V dropped 5 bases and J dropped 6 bases, with 14 bases sitting between them. The CDR3 runs 13 residues. From germline, CDR1 is DFQATT and CDR2 SNEGSKA (reference sequence). The CDR3 reads CSAVREWGQPQHF. CDR3 in DNA: TGCAGTGCTGTCAGGGAGTGGGGTCAGCCCCAGCATTTT.

The CDR3 DNA reads TGTGCCAGCAGCTGGGGACCACGAGAGACCCAGTACTTC. Translating gives CASSWGPRETQYF. This sequence joins TRBV7-2 and TRBJ2-5; D is perhaps TRBD1 or TRBD2 (5 bases each). This CDR3 has 13 amino acids. The V gene lost 4 bases and the J gene lost 4 bases, with 10 bases spanning the gap. Germline CDR1 is SGHTA and CDR2 is FQGNSA. Full variable domain (rest looked up from reference TRBV7-2 and TRBJ2-5): GAGVSQSPSNKVTEKGKDVELRCDPISGHTALYWYRQSLGQGLEFLIYFQGNSAPDKSGLPSDRFSAERTGGSVSTLTIQRTQQEDSAVYLCASSWGPRETQYFGPGTRLLVL.

The V and J genes are TRBV10-3 and TRBJ2-1; D is possibly TRBD2 (7 bases). There are 12 residues in the CDR3. Per germline, CDR1 ENHRY and CDR2 SYGVKD. V lost 11 bases and J lost 7, with 15 bases in between. The CDR3 reads CAVAGAGNEQFF. CDR3 sequence (DNA): TGTGCCGTGGCGGGGGCCGGGAATGAGCAGTTCTTC.

V is TRBV6-2 or TRBV6-3 and J is TRBJ2-1; 7 bases align to TRBD1. With 2 bases clipped from V and 15 bases from J, the junction kept 4 bases outside the gene matches. Germline V gene sequence: CDR1 MNHEY, CDR2 SVGEGT. The CDR3 loop spans 11 amino acids. The CDR3 spells CASSYGQELFF. The CDR3 DNA sequence: TGTGCCAGCAGTTACGGACAGGAACTGTTCTTC.

The rearrangement joins TRBV27 to TRBJ2-4; 14 bases match TRBD2. The J call may be mistaken, given a closer DNA end match to TRBJ2-7. Looked up from germline, CDR1 is MNHEY and CDR2 is SMNVEV (reference sequence). This CDR3 contains 16 residues. Here the CDR3 DNA reads TGTGCCAGCAGTCGGGGACTAGCGGGGGTAATCTACGAGCAGTACTTC. It specifies CASSRGLAGVIYEQYF.

CDR3 residues: CSARGGDYNEQFF. The CDR3 DNA follows: TGCAGTGCTAGGGGGGGGGACTACAATGAGCAGTTCTTC. V is TRBV20-1 and J is TRBJ2-1; 7 nucleotides agree with TRBD2. This CDR3 contains 13 residues. Germline V lookup: CDR1 DFQATT, CDR2 SNEGSKA (reference sequence). With 3 bases clipped from V and 3 bases from J, the junction kept 2 bases outside the gene matches.

This rearrangement joins TRBV20-1 to TRBJ2-7; 7 positions match TRBD1. J lost 1 base, V lost 5 bases, and 5 bases had no gene match. This CDR3 has 13 residues. Germline CDR1 is DFQATT and CDR2 is SNEGSKA (reference sequence). The CDR3 coding sequence is TGCAGTGCTCCCGGGACAGTGTCCTACGAGCAGTACTTC. Its translation: CSAPGTVSYEQYF.

This clonotype has more than one count but fewer than ten. The chain links TRBV27 to TRBJ2-7, with D possibly being TRBD1 or TRBD2 (5 bases each). Per germline, CDR1 MNHEY and CDR2 SMNVEV (reference sequence). Trimming removed 0 bases from V and 1 base from J, with 19 bases in between. The CDR3 contains 18 residues. The CDR3 region is CASSLSIPGAPSSYEQYF. The CDR3 region has the DNA TGTGCCAGCAGTTTATCGATTCCCGGGGCTCCATCTTCCTACGAGCAGTACTTC.

CDR3 DNA: TGTGCCAGCAGCTTAGGGCTATATAAAGGCTACGAGCAGTACTTC. Translated: CASSLGLYKGYEQYF. The V gene is TRBV13, the J gene TRBJ2-7; D remains unclear. The germline gives CDR1 PRHDT, CDR2 FYEKMQ (reference sequence). Trimming left V 0 bases short and J 3 bases short, with 12 bases between. There are 15 residues in the CDR3.

This clonotype was seen only a few times. A clone one base away is much larger, so this may be a read error. V and J are TRBV20-1 and TRBJ2-7; 9 bases agree with TRBD2. The CDR3 sequence is 15 residues long. Trimming at V came to 4 bases and at J to 1 base, leaving 8 bases not matched to a gene. Germline V gene lookup returns CDR1 DFQATT and CDR2 SNEGSKA (reference sequence). The CDR3 spells CSATLGTSGSYEQYF. The DNA of the CDR3 is TGCAGTGCTACCTTAGGTACTAGCGGGTCCTACGAGCAGTACTTC.

The gene calls are TRBV4-3 and TRBJ2-5, with D possibly being TRBD1 (6 bases). The CDR3 consists of 13 residues. Per germline, CDR1 LGHNA and CDR2 YSLEER. Trimming left V 2 bases short and J 5 bases short, with 9 bases between. The CDR3 loop is CASSQNRAETQYF. The DNA of the CDR3 is TGCGCCAGCAGCCAAAACAGGGCGGAGACCCAGTACTTC.

This clonotype was seen more than once but under ten times. The chain joins TRBV10-3 to TRBJ2-7; 7 positions match TRBD2. The CDR3 is made up of 14 amino acids. CDR1 and CDR2 (germline): ENHRY, SYGVKD. The trim removed 6 bases at V and 2 bases at J, leaving 7 bases unmatched. The CDR3 loop is CAISPAGSTYEQYF. CDR3 coding DNA: TGTGCCATCAGCCCAGCGGGGTCCACCTACGAGCAGTACTTC.

The V and J genes are TRBV27 and TRBJ2-7; D call uncertain. V lost 3 bases, J lost 4 bases, and 10 bases lay in between. This CDR3 contains 13 residues. Germline CDR1 is MNHEY and CDR2 is SMNVEV (reference sequence). DNA for the CDR3: TGTGCCAGCAGTTTCGCGAGTGGGTACGAGCAGTACTTC. Protein: CASSFASGYEQYF.

The chain carries TRBV12-3 or TRBV12-4 and TRBJ1-1; D uncertain. V dropped 3 bases and J dropped 7 bases, with 12 bases sitting between them. The CDR3 is 13 residues long. The CDR3 is CASSLTGSVEAFF. CDR3 in DNA: TGTGCCAGCAGTTTGACGGGTTCGGTTGAAGCTTTCTTT.

The rearrangement links TRBV4-3 to TRBJ2-7; possible D gene TRBD2, 6 bases. The V gene's germline CDR1 is LGHNA and CDR2 YSLEER. The CDR3 extends over 14 amino acids. Trimming pared 0 bases from V and 5 bases from J, leaving 11 bases between. The CDR3 reads CASSQDGGWDEQYF. CDR3 in DNA: TGCGCCAGCAGCCAAGATGGGGGGTGGGACGAGCAGTACTTC.

This chain joins TRBV9 and TRBJ2-7; 9 nucleotides match TRBD1. Germline V lookup: CDR1 SGDLS, CDR2 YYNGEE. The CDR3 contains 14 residues. The V gene end was trimmed by 2 bases and the J gene end by 5 bases; junction bases not matched to a gene: 5. The CDR3 here is CASSVGTGIDEQYF. CDR3 coding DNA: TGTGCCAGCAGCGTGGGGACAGGGATAGACGAGCAGTACTTC.

This clonotype was seen a few times. The chain is built from TRBV12-3 or TRBV12-4 and TRBJ1-2, with D unclear. Trimming cost V 2 bases and J 8 bases, with 9 bases left between them. This CDR3 contains 12 residues. Written as DNA, the CDR3 is TGTGCCAGCAGTTTAAGTGAAGGAGGCTACACCTTC. Translated, it gives CASSLSEGGYTF.

The chain carries TRBV4-2 and TRBJ2-1, with 9 bases identical to TRBD1. CDR1 and CDR2 (germline): LGHNA, YNFKEQ. This CDR3 has 15 amino acids. The J segment lost 2 bases and the V segment lost 5 bases, leaving 4 bases of the junction unmatched. CDR3 in amino acids: CASSSGQGPYNEQFF. The CDR3, as DNA: TGTGCCAGCAGCTCTGGACAGGGGCCCTACAATGAGCAGTTCTTC.

In the case of this clonotype: Since a much larger clone is just one base distant, this may be a read error. V usage is TRBV4-3 and J usage is TRBJ2-1; 7 bases line up with TRBD2. After removal of 5 bases from V and 13 bases from J, the junction contained 14 bases not matched to a gene. Germline assignment: CDR1 LGHNA and CDR2 YSLEER. The CDR3 is 14 amino acids. This CDR3 reads CASSSLKAGETQFF. CDR3 nucleotides: TGCGCCAGCAGCTCTCTTAAGGCGGGGGAGACCCAGTTCTTC.

The chain uses TRBV29-1 and TRBJ2-2; D is possibly TRBD2 (7 bases). V lost 6 bases, J lost 4 bases, and 18 bases lay in between. Germline assignment: CDR1 SQVTM and CDR2 ANQGSEA. The CDR3 is made up of 15 amino acids. The CDR3 region has the DNA TGCAGCGTGGAGGGGGGGACAATGGGCACCGGGGAGCTGTTTTTT. This codes for CSVEGGTMGTGELFF.

The chain joins TRBV6-5 to TRBJ2-1, with 9 bases lining up with TRBD1. The length of the CDR3 is 16 residues. Trimming removed 3 bases from V and 3 bases from J; junction bases left unmatched: 6. Germline V CDR1 and CDR2: MNHEY, SVGAGI. This CDR3 reads CASSYSWTGVYNEQFF. The CDR3 nucleotides are TGTGCCAGCAGTTATTCTTGGACAGGGGTCTACAATGAGCAGTTCTTC.

This clonotype was seen once. This chain connects TRBV4-3 to TRBJ2-7; TRBD1 is a possible D gene (6 bases). Trimming shortened V by 0 bases and J by 4 bases, and 13 bases separated the two germline ends. CDR1 is LGHNA and CDR2 is YSLEER in the germline V gene. This CDR3 has 15 residues. The CDR3 coding sequence is TGCGCCAGCAGCCAAGATCAGATAGGGGGTTACGAGCAGTACTTC. This gives the protein CASSQDQIGGYEQYF.

The genes are TRBV6-2 or TRBV6-3 and TRBJ2-7; 8 positions agree with TRBD1. The CDR3 sequence is 15 residues long. Trimming took 2 bases from V and 2 from J; bases not matched to a gene: 5. Germline lookup yields CDR1 MNHEY and CDR2 SVGEGT. The CDR3 spells CASSYPGGYTYEQYF. CDR3 DNA sequence: TGTGCCAGCAGTTACCCAGGGGGCTATACCTACGAGCAGTACTTC.

V is TRBV12-3 or TRBV12-4 and J is TRBJ1-2, with TRBD1 matching over 8 bases. Germline trimming cut 5 bases from V and 8 bases from J; bases unmatched to any gene: 10. The CDR3 spans 14 residues. In DNA form, the CDR3 reads TGTGCCAGCAGTCCTGGACAGGGTGGGGGCGGCTACACCTTC. Translated: CASSPGQGGGGYTF.

This clonotype was detected only a few times. The chain uses TRBV20-1 and TRBJ2-7; 9 positions match TRBD1. This CDR3 is built from 12 residues. Germline assignment: CDR1 DFQATT and CDR2 SNEGSKA (reference sequence). After removal of 1 base from V and 5 bases from J, the junction contained 0 bases not matched to a gene. CDR3 amino acids: CSARGDRDEQYF. CDR3 nucleotide sequence: TGCAGTGCTAGAGGGGACAGGGACGAGCAGTACTTC.

The rearrangement joins TRBV4-3 to TRBJ2-2; the D gene is possibly TRBD2 (6 bases). Trimming cost V 4 bases and J 0 bases, with 12 bases left between them. Germline V gene lookup returns CDR1 LGHNA and CDR2 YSLEER. CDR3 size: 16 residues. As DNA, the CDR3 is TGCGCCAGCAGCCTTCAGCGGGTTACGAACACCGGGGAGCTGTTTTTT. Residues: CASSLQRVTNTGELFF.